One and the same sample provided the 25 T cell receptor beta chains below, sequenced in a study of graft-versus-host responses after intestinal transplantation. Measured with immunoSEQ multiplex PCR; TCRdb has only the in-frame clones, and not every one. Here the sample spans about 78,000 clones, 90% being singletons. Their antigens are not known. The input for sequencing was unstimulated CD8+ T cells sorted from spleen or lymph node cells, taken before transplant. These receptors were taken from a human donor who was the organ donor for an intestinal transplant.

The chain's CDR3 is CASSRDLGSYNEQFF. In DNA form, the CDR3 reads TGTGCCAGCAGCCGGGACTTAGGATCCTACAATGAGCAGTTCTTC. The rearrangement joins TRBV27 to TRBJ2-1; D possibly corresponds to TRBD2 (6 bases). The ends were cut back, 6 bases at V and 1 base at J, with 13 bases in the middle. The V gene's germline CDR1 is MNHEY and CDR2 SMNVEV (reference sequence). The CDR3 extends over 15 amino acids.

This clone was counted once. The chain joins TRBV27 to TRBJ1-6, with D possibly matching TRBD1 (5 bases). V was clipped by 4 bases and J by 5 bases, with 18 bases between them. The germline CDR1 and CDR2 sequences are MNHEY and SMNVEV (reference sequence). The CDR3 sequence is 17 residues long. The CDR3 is CASSYLIRGADNSPLHF. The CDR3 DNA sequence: TGTGCCAGCAGTTATCTCATAAGGGGCGCGGATAATTCACCCCTCCACTTT.

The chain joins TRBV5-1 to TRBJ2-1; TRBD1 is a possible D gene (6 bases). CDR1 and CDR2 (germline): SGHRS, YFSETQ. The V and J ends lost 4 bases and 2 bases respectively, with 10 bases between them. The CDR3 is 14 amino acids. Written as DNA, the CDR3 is TGCGCCAGCAGCCTAGGACAGCCCTACAATGAGCAGTTCTTC. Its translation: CASSLGQPYNEQFF.

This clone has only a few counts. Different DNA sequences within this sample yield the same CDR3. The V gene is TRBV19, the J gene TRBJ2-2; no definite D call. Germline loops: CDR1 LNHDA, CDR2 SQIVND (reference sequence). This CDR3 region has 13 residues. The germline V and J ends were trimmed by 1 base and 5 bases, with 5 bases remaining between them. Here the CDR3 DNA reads TGTGCCAGTAGTATAGCCCTGACCGGGGAGCTGTTTTTT. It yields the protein CASSIALTGELFF.

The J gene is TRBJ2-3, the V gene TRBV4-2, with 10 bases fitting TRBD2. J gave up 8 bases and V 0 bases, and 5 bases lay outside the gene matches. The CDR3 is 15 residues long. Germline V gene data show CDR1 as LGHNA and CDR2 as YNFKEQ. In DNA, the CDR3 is TGTGCCAGCAGCCAAGAAAGCGGGGGGGCCAGTACGCAGTATTTT. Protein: CASSQESGGASTQYF.

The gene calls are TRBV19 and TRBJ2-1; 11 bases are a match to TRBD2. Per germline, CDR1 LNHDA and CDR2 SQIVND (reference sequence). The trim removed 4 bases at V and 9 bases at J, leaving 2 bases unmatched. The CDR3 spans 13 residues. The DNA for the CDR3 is TGTGCCAGTAGTAATAGCGGGGGGGTTGAGCAGTTCTTC. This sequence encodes CASSNSGGVEQFF. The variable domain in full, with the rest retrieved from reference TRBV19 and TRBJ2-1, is DGGITQSPKYLFRKEGQNVTLSCEQNLNHDAMYWYRQDPGQGLRLIYYSQIVNDFQKGDIAEGYSVSREKKESFPLTVTSAQKNPTAFYLCASSNSGGVEQFFGPGTRLTVL.

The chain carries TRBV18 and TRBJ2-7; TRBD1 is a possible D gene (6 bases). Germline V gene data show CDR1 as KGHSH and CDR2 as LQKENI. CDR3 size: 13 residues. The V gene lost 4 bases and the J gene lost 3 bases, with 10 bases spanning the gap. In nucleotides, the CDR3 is TGTGCCAGCTCACAGGACAGTAACTACGAGCAGTACGTC. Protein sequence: CASSQDSNYEQYV.

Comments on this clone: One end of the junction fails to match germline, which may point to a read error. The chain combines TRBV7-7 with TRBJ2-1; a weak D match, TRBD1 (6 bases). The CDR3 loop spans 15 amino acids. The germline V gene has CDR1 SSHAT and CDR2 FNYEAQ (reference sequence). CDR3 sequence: CASSDMVEGGNEQFF. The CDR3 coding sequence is TGTGCTAGCAGCGACATGGTGGAAGGGGGTAATGAGCAGTTCTTC.

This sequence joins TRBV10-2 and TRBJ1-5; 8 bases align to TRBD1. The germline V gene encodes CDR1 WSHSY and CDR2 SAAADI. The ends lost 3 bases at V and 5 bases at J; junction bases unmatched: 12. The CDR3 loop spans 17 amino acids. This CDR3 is CASSDLIMDREDQPQHF. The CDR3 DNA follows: TGCGCCAGCAGTGATCTGATTATGGACAGGGAGGATCAGCCCCAGCATTTT.

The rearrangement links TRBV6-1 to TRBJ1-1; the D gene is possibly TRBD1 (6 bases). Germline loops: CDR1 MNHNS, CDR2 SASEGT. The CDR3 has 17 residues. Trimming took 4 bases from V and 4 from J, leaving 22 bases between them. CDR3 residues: CASSVSDSPFVGTEAFF. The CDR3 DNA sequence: TGTGCCAGCAGTGTTTCGGACAGCCCTTTCGTGGGCACTGAAGCTTTCTTT.

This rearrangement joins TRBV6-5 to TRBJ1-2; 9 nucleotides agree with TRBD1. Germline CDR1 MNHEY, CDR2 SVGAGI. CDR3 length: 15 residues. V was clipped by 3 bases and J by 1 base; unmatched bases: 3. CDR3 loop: CASSYGTGSNYGYTF. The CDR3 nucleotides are TGTGCCAGCAGTTATGGGACAGGGAGTAACTATGGCTACACCTTC.

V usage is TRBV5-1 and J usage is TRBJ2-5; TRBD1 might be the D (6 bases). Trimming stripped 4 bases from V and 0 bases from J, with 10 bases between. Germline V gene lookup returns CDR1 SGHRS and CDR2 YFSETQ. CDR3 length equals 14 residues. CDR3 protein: CASSPGQYQETQYF. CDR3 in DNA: TGCGCCAGCAGCCCCGGACAGTACCAAGAGACCCAGTACTTC. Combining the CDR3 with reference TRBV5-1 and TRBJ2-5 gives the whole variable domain KAGVTQTPRYLIKTRGQQVTLSCSPISGHRSVSWYQQTPGQGLQFLFEYFSETQRNKGNFPGRFSGRQFSNSRSEMNVSTLELGDSALYLCASSPGQYQETQYFGPGTRLLVL.

The CDR3 here is CASSSGSGQAYEQYV. In nucleotides, the CDR3 is TGCGCCAGCAGCTCTGGGTCGGGACAGGCCTACGAGCAGTACGTC. J is TRBJ2-7 and V is TRBV5-1; 8 bases agree with TRBD1. This CDR3 comprises 15 residues. Germline V CDR1 and CDR2: SGHRS, YFSETQ. After removal of 3 bases from V and 2 bases from J, the junction contained 7 bases not matched to a gene.

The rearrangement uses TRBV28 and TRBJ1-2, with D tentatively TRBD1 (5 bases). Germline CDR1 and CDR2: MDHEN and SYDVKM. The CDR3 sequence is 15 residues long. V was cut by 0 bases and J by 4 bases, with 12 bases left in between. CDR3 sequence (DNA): TGTGCCAGCAGTTTATGGGGACTACCCGGCTATGGCTACACCTTC. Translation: CASSLWGLPGYGYTF.

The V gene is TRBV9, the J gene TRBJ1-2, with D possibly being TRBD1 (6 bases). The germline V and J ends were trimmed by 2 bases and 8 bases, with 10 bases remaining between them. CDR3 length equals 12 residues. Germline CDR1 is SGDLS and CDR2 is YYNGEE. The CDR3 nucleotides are TGTGCCAGCAGCGTTCCGACAGGCGGCTACACCTTC. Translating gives CASSVPTGGYTF. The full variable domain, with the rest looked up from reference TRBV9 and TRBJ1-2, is DSGVTQTPKHLITATGQRVTLRCSPRSGDLSVYWYQQSLDQGLQFLIQYYNGEERAKGNILERFSAQQFPDLHSELNLSSLELGDSALYFCASSVPTGGYTFGSGTRLTVV.

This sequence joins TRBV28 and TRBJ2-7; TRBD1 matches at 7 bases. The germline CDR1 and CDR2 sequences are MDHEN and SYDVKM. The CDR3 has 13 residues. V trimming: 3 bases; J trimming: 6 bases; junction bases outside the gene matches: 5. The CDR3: CASSLGTVSEQYV. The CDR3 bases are TGTGCCAGCAGTTTGGGGACAGTCTCCGAGCAGTACGTC.

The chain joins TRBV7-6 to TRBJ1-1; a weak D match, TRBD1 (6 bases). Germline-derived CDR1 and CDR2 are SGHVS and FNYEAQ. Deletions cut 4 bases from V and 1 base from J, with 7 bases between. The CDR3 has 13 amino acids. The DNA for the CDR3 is TGTGCCAGCAGCTCACAGGGGAACACTGAAGCTTTCTTT. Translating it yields CASSSQGNTEAFF.

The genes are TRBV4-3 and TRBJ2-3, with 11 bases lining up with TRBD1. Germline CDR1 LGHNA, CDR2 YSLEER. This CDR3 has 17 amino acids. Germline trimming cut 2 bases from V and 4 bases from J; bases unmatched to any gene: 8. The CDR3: CASSQSPGQGEPDTQYF. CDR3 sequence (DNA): TGCGCCAGCAGCCAATCTCCGGGACAGGGGGAACCAGATACGCAGTATTTT.

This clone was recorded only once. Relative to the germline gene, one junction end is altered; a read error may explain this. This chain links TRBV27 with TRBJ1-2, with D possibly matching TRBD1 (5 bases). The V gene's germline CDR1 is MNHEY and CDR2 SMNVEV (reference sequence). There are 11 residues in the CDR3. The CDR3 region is CASSWGDGLIF. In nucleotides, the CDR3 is TGTGCCAGCAGTTGGGGGGACGGACTCATTTTC.

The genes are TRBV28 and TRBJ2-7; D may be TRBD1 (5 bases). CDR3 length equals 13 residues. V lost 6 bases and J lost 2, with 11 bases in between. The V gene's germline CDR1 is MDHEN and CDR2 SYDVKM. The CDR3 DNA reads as TGTGCCAGCAGATCGGACACTACCTACGAGCAGTACGTC. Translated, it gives CASRSDTTYEQYV.

Written as DNA, the CDR3 is TGTGCCAGCAGCTCACCGGACAGGGAAAGACGGCAAGAGACCCAGTACTTC. Protein: CASSSPDRERRQETQYF. The chain employs TRBV13 and TRBJ2-5; 8 bases line up with TRBD1. Germline CDR1 is PRHDT and CDR2 is FYEKMQ (reference sequence). The CDR3 contains 17 residues. V lost 4 bases, J lost 2 bases, and 12 bases stayed unmatched.

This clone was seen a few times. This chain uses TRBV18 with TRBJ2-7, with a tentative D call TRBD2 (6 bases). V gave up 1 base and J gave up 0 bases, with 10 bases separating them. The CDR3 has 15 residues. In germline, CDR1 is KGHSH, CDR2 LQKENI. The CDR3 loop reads CASSPQRAGSYEQYV. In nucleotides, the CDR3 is TGTGCCAGCTCACCACAGAGAGCGGGCTCCTACGAGCAGTACGTC.

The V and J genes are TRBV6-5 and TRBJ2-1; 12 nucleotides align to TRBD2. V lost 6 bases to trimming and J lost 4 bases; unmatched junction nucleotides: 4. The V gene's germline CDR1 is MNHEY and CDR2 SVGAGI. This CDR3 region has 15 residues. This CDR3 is CASRKTSGGYNEQFF. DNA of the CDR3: TGTGCCAGCAGGAAGACTAGCGGGGGTTACAATGAGCAGTTCTTC.

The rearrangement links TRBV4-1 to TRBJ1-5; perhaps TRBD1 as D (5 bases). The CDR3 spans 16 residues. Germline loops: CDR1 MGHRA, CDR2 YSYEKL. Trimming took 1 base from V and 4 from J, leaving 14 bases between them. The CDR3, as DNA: TGCGCCAGCAGCCAAGTCGGGGGGGGGAAAAATCAGCCCCAGCATTTT. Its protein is CASSQVGGGKNQPQHF.

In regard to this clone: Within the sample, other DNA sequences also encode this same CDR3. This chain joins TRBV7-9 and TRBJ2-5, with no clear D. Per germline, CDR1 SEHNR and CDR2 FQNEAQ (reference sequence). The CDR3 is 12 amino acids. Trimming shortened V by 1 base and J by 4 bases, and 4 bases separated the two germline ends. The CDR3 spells CASSLGRETQYF. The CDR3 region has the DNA TGTGCCAGCAGCTTAGGTAGAGAGACCCAGTACTTC. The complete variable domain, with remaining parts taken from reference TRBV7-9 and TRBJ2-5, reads DTGVSQNPRHKITKRGQNVTFRCDPISEHNRLYWYRQTLGQGPEFLTYFQNEAQLEKSRLLSDRFSAERPKGSFSTLEIQRTEQGDSAMYLCASSLGRETQYFGPGTRLLVL.